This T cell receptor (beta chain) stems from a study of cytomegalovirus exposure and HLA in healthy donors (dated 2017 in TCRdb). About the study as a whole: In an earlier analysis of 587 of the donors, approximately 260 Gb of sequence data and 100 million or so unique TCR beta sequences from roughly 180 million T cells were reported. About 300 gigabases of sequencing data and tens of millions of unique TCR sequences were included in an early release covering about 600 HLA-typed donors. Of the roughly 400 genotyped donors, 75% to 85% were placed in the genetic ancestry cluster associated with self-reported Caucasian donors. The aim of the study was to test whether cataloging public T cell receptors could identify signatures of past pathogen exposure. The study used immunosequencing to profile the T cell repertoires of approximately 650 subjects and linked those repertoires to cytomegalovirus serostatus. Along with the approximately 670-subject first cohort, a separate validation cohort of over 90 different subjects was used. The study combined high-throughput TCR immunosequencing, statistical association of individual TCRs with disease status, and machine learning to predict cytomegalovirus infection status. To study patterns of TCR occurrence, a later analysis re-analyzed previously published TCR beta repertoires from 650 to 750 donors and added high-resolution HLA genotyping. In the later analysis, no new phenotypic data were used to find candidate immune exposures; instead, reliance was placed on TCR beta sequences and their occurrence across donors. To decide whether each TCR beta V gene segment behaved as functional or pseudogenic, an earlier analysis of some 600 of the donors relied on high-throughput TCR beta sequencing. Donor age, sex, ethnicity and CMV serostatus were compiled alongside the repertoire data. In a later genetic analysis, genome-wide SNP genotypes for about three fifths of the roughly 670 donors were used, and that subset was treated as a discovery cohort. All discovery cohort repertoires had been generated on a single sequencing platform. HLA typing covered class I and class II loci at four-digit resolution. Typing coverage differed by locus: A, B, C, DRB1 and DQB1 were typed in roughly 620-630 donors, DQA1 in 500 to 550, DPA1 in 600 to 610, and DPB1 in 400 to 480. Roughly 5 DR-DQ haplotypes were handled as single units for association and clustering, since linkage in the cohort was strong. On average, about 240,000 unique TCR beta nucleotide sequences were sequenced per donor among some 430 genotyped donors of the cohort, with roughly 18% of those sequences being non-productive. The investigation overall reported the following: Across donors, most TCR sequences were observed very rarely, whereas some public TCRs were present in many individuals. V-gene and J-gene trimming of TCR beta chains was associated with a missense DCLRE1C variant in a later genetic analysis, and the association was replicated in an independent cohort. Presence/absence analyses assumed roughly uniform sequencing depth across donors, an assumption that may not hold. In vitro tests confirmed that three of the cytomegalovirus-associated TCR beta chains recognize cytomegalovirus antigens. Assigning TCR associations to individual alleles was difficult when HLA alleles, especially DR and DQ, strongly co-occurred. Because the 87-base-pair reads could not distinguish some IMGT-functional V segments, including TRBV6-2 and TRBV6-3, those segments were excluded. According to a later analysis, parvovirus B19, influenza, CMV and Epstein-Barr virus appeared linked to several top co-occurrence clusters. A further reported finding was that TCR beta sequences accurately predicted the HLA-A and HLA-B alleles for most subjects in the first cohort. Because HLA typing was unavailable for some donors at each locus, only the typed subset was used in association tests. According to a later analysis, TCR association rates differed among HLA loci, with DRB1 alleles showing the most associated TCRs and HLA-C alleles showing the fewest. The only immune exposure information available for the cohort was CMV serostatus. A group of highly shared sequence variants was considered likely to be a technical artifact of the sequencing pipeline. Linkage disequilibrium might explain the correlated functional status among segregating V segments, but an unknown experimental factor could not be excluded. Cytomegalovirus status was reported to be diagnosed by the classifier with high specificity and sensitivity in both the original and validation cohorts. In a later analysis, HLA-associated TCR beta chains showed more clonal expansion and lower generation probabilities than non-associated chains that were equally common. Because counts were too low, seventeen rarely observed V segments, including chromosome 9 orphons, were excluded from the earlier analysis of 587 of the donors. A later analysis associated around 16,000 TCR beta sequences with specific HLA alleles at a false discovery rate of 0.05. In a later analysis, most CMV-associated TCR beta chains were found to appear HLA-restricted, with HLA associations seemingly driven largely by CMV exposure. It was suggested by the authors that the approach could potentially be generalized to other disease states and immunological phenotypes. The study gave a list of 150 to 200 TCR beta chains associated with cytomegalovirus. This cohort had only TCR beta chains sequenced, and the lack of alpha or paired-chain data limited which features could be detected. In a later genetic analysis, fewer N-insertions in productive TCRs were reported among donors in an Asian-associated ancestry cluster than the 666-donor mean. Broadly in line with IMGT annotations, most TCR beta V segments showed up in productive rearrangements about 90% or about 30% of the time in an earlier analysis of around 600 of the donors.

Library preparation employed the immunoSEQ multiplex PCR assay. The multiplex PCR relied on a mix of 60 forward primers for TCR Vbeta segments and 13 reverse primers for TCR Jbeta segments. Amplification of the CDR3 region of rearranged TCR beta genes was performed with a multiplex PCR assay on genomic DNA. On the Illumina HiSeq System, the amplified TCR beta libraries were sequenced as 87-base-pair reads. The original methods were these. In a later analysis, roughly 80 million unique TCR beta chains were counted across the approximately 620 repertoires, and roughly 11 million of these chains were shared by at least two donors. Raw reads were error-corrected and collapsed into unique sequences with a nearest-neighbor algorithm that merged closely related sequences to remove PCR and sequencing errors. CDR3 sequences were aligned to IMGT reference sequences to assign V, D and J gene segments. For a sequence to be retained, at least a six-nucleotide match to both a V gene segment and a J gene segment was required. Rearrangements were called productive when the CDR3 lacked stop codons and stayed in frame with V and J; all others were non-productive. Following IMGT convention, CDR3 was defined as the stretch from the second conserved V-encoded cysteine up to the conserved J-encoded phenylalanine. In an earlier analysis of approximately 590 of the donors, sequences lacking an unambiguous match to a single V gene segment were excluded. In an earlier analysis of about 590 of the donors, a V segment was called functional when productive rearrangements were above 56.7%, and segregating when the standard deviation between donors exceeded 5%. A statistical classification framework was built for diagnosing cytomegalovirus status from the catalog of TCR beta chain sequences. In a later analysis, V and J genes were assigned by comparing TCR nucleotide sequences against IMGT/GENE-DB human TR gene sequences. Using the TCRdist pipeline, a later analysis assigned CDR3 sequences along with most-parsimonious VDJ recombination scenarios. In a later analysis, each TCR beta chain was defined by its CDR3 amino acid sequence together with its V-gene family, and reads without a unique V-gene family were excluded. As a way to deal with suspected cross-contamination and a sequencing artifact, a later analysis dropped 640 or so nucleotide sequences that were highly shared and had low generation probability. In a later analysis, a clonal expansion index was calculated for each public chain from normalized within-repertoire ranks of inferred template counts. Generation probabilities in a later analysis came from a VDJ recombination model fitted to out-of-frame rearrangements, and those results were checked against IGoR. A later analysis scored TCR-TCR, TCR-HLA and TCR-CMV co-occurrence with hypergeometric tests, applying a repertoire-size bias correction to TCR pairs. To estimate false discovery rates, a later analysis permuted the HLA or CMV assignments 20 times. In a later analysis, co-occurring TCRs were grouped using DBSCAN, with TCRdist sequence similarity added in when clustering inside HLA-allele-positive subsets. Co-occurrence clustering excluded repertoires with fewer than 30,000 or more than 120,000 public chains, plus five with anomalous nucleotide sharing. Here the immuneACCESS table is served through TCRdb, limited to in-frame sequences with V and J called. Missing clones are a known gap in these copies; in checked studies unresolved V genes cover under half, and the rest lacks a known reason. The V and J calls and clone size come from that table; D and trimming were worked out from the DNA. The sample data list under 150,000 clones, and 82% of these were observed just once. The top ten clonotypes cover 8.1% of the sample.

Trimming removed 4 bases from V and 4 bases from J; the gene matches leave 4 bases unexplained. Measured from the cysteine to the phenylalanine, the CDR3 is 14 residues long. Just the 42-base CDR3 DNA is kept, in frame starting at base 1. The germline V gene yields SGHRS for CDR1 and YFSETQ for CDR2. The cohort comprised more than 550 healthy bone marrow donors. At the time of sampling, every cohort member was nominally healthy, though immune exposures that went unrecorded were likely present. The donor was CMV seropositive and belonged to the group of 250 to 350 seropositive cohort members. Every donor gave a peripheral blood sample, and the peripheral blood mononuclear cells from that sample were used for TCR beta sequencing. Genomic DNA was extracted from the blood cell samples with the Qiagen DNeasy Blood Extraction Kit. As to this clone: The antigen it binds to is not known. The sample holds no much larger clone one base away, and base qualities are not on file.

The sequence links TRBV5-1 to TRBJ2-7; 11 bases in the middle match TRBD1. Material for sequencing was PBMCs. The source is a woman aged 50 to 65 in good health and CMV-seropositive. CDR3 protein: CASSPGQGVYEQYF. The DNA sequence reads TGCGCCAGCAGCCCGGGACAGGGGGTATACGAGCAGTACTTC.